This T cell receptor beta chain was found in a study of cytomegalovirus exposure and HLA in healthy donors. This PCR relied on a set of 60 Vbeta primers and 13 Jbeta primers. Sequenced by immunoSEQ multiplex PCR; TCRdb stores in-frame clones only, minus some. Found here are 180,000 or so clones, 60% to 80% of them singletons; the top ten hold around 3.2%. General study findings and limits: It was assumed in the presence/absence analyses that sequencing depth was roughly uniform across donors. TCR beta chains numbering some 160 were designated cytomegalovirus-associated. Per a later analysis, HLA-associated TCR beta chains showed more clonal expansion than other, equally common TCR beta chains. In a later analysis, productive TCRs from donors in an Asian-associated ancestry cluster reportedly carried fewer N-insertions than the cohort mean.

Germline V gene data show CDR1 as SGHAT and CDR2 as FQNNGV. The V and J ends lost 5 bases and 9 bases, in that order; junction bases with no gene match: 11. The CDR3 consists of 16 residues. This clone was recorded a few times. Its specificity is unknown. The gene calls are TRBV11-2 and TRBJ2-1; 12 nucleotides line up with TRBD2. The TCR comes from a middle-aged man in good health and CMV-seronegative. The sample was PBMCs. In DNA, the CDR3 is TGTGCCAGCAGCACACTGCTAGCGGGGGGGCTGAGTGAGCAGTTCTTC. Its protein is CASSTLLAGGLSEQFF.